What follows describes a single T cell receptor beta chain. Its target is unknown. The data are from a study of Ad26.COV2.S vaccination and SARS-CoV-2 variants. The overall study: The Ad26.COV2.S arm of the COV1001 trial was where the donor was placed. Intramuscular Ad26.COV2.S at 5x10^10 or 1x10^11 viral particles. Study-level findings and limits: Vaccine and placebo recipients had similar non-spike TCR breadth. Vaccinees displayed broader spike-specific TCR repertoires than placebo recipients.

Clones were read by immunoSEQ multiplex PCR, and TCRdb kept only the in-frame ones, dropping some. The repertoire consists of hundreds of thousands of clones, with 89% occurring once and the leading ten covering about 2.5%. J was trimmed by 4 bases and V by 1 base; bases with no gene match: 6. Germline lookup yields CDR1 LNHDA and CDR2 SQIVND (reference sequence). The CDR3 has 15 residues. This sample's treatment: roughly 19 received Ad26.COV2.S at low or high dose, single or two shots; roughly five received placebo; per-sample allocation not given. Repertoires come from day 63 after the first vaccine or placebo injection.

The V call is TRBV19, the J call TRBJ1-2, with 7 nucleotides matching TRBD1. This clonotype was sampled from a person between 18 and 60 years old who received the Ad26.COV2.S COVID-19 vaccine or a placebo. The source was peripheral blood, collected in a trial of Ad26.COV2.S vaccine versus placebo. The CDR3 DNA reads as TGTGCCAGTAGTATAGCTGACAGGGTAGGCTATGGCTACACCTTC. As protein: CASSIADRVGYGYTF.